This section outlines one T cell receptor (beta chain) sequence together with its context. Its antigen is unidentified. This sample is drawn from a study of cytomegalovirus exposure and HLA in healthy donors. Study-level information: Most genotyped donors, around 86% of 398, had Caucasian-associated genetic ancestry.

General study results and limits: As was reported, the HLA-A and HLA-B alleles of most subjects were accurately predicted from TCR beta sequences. The sole available immune exposure information was CMV serostatus. Investigators reported 150 to 200 TCR beta chains as tied to cytomegalovirus.

Both 60 Vbeta primers and 13 Jbeta primers went into the PCR. Sequenced by immunoSEQ multiplex PCR; TCRdb stores in-frame clones only, minus some. The table has 200,000 to 250,000 clones, approximately 70% seen once. The CDR3 covers 13 residues. Deletions cut 1 base from V and 5 bases from J, with 8 bases between. CDR1 is LNHDA, CDR2 SQIVND, per germline (reference sequence). The sequenced sample was PBMCs. This receptor was identified in a man aged 40-50 years in good health and CMV-seropositive. This chain uses TRBV19 with TRBJ1-1; D is ambiguous. The CDR3 DNA reads TGTGCCAGTAGTATAGTTGGCGGGACTGAAGCTTTCTTT. Its protein is CASSIVGGTEAFF.